Listed below are T cell receptor beta chains from one sample, sequenced in a study of blood T cell repertoires in COVID-19. Only in-frame clones appear in the TCRdb table, and some are missing; sequencing was by immunoSEQ multiplex PCR. The sample carries 250,000 or so clones, roughly four fifths recorded once. Sample: peripheral blood. These receptors originate from a man aged 30 to 45 who had recovered from COVID-19. Both conserved end residues are part of each CDR3. Fields, in order: clone size, D gene, V gene, CDR3 length, J gene, CDR3 DNA, CDR3 protein. D genes are given only for firm matches. Only some rows state a clone size, as once, few, many or a class for expanded clones.

clone size: NA; D gene: NA; V gene: TRBV2; CDR3 length: 15; J gene: TRBJ1-6; CDR3 DNA: TGTGCCAGCAGTCCCCAGGAGGGGATGGTGTCACCCCTCCACTTT; CDR3 protein: CASSPQEGMVSPLHF
clone size: NA; D gene: TRBD2; V gene: TRBV11-3; CDR3 length: 16; J gene: TRBJ2-1; CDR3 DNA: TGTGCCAGCAGCTTAGAACGCGGGGGGATGTACAATGAGCAGTTCTTC; CDR3 protein: CASSLERGGMYNEQFF
clone size: NA; D gene: NA; V gene: TRBV10-3; CDR3 length: 14; J gene: TRBJ2-3; CDR3 DNA: TGTGCCATAGGCGTCAGCGGCCACACAGATACGCAGTATTTT; CDR3 protein: CAIGVSGHTDTQYF
clone size: NA; D gene: NA; V gene: TRBV5-6; CDR3 length: 14; J gene: TRBJ1-1; CDR3 DNA: TGTGCCAGCAGCCCCCGGGGGGGGCCCACTGAAGCTTTCTTT; CDR3 protein: CASSPRGGPTEAFF
clone size: NA; D gene: NA; V gene: TRBV5-4; CDR3 length: 12; J gene: TRBJ1-1; CDR3 DNA: TGTGCCAGCAGCTTACAGAACACTGAAGCTTTCTTT; CDR3 protein: CASSLQNTEAFF
clone size: NA; D gene: NA; V gene: TRBV7-9; CDR3 length: 12; J gene: TRBJ2-5; CDR3 DNA: TGTGCCAGCAGCTTAACAGGACCCACCCAGTACTTC; CDR3 protein: CASSLTGPTQYF
clone size: NA; D gene: NA; V gene: TRBV19; CDR3 length: 14; J gene: TRBJ1-5; CDR3 DNA: TGTGCCAGTAGTTGGTCGGCGGGCAATCAGCCCCAGCATTTT; CDR3 protein: CASSWSAGNQPQHF
clone size: NA; D gene: NA; V gene: TRBV7-9; CDR3 length: 15; J gene: TRBJ2-3; CDR3 DNA: TGTGCCAGCAGCCCCCGGGGTCCAGGCACAGATACGCAGTATTTT; CDR3 protein: CASSPRGPGTDTQYF
clone size: NA; D gene: NA; V gene: TRBV19; CDR3 length: 11; J gene: TRBJ1-1; CDR3 DNA: TGTGCCAGTAACACTCGGGATGAAGCTTTCTTT; CDR3 protein: CASNTRDEAFF
clone size: NA; D gene: NA; V gene: TRBV6-5; CDR3 length: 11; J gene: TRBJ1-2; CDR3 DNA: TGTGCCACCTGGGCCGTCTATGGCTACACCTTC; CDR3 protein: CATWAVYGYTF
clone size: NA; D gene: TRBD1; V gene: TRBV7-6; CDR3 length: 14; J gene: TRBJ1-1; CDR3 DNA: TGTGCCAGCAGGCATACGACAGGGGCGGCTGAAGCTTTCTTT; CDR3 protein: CASRHTTGAAEAFF
clone size: NA; D gene: TRBD1; V gene: TRBV5-6; CDR3 length: 13; J gene: TRBJ1-2; CDR3 DNA: TGTGCCAGCAGCCCAGGGGGGTACGATGGCTACACCTTC; CDR3 protein: CASSPGGYDGYTF
clone size: many; D gene: TRBD1; V gene: TRBV19; CDR3 length: 16; J gene: TRBJ2-2; CDR3 DNA: TGTGCCATCTCCCTTGGGACAGGGGGCTACACCGGGGAGCTGTTTTTT; CDR3 protein: CAISLGTGGYTGELFF
clone size: once; D gene: TRBD1; V gene: TRBV6-5; CDR3 length: 14; J gene: TRBJ1-1; CDR3 DNA: TGTGCCAGCAGTTACGGGTCAGGGGGCCTTGAAGCTTTCTTT; CDR3 protein: CASSYGSGGLEAFF
clone size: NA; D gene: NA; V gene: TRBV28; CDR3 length: 15; J gene: TRBJ1-2; CDR3 DNA: TGTGCCAGCATACCCGGCACCTGGGAGGGGGATGGCTACACCTTC; CDR3 protein: CASIPGTWEGDGYTF
clone size: few; D gene: NA; V gene: TRBV28; CDR3 length: 11; J gene: TRBJ1-5; CDR3 DNA: TGTGCCAGCAGTTCCGATCAGCCCCAGCATTTT; CDR3 protein: CASSSDQPQHF
clone size: once; D gene: NA; V gene: TRBV19; CDR3 length: 17; J gene: TRBJ1-5; CDR3 DNA: TGTGCCAGTAGTATGGATGCGACACCCTATAGCAATCAGCCCCAGCATTTT; CDR3 protein: CASSMDATPYSNQPQHF
clone size: NA; D gene: TRBD1; V gene: TRBV18; CDR3 length: 16; J gene: TRBJ1-4; CDR3 DNA: TGTGCCAGCTCAACAGGACAGGGAGGGACTAATGAAAAACTGTTTTTT; CDR3 protein: CASSTGQGGTNEKLFF
clone size: NA; D gene: TRBD1; V gene: TRBV6-5; CDR3 length: 15; J gene: TRBJ1-5; CDR3 DNA: TGTGCCAGCACTCGAACGACAGGGGGCGGGCAGCCCCAGCATTTT; CDR3 protein: CASTRTTGGGQPQHF
clone size: NA; D gene: NA; V gene: TRBV10-3; CDR3 length: 14; J gene: TRBJ2-1; CDR3 DNA: TGTGCCATCAGTGAGTCGACACCACCTAATGAGCAGTTCTTC; CDR3 protein: CAISESTPPNEQFF
clone size: NA; D gene: TRBD2; V gene: TRBV6-5; CDR3 length: 15; J gene: TRBJ2-7; CDR3 DNA: TGTGCCAGCAGCCACCTAGCGGGGGGTTCCACCGAGCAGTACTTC; CDR3 protein: CASSHLAGGSTEQYF
clone size: NA; D gene: TRBD2; V gene: TRBV10-2; CDR3 length: 14; J gene: TRBJ2-1; CDR3 DNA: TGCGCCAGCAGCGCGGGGGGCGTAGTAAATGAGCAGTTCTTC; CDR3 protein: CASSAGGVVNEQFF
clone size: NA; D gene: NA; V gene: TRBV7-2; CDR3 length: 14; J gene: TRBJ2-3; CDR3 DNA: TGTGCCAGCATCCTTTCCCCGGGGACAGATACGCAGTATTTT; CDR3 protein: CASILSPGTDTQYF